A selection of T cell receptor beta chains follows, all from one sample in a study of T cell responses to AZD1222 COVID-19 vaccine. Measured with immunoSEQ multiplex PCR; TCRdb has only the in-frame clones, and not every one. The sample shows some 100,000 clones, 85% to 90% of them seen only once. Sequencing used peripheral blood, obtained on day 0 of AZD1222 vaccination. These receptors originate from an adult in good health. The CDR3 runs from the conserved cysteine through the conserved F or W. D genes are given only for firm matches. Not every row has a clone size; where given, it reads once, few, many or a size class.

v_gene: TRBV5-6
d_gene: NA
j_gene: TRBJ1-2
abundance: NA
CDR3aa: CASSQRTPNYGYTF
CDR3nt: TGTGCCAGCAGCCAGAGGACCCCTAACTATGGCTACACCTTC

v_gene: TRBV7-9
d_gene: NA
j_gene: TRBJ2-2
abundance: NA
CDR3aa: CASSSILGTGLAWTGELFF
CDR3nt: TGTGCCAGCAGCTCGATTCTGGGTACTGGGCTAGCGTGGACCGGGGAGCTGTTTTTT

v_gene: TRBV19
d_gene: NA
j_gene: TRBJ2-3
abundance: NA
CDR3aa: CASSSGPSTDTQYF
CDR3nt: TGTGCCAGTAGTAGCGGGCCAAGCACAGATACGCAGTATTTT

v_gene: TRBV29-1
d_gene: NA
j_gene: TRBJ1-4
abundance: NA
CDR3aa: CSGVGATNEKLFF
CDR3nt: TGCAGCGGAGTGGGGGCAACTAATGAAAAACTGTTTTTT

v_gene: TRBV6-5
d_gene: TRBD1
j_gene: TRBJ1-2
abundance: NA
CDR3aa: CASSQGQLYGYTF
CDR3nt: TGTGCCAGCAGTCAGGGACAGCTCTATGGCTACACCTTC

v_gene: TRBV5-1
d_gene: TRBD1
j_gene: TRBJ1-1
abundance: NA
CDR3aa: CASSLSIGLRGRDTEAFF
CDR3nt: TGCGCCAGCAGCTTGAGTATTGGTTTGAGGGGGCGTGACACTGAAGCTTTCTTT

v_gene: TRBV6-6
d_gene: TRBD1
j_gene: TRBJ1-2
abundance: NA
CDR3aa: CASTPRGTGDYTF
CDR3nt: TGTGCCAGCACTCCACGCGGGACAGGGGACTACACCTTC

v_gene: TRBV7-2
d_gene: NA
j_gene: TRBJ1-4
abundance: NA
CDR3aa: CASSLAGIATNEKLFF
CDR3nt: TGTGCCAGCAGCTTAGCGGGCATCGCAACTAATGAAAAACTGTTTTTT

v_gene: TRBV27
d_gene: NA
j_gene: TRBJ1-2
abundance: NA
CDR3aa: CASSMVAGTF
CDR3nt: TGTGCCAGCAGTATGGTCGCCGGCACCTTC

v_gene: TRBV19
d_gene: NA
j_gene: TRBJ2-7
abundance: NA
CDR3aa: CASSMGHGIFYEQYF
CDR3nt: TGTGCCAGTAGTATGGGACACGGCATCTTTTACGAGCAGTACTTC

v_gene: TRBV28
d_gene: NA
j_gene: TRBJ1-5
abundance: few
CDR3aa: CASSFAGAYSNQPQHF
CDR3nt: TGTGCCAGCAGTTTTGCGGGTGCCTATAGCAATCAGCCCCAGCATTTT

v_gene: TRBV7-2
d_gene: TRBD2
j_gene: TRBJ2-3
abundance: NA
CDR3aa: CASSLGLAVRDTQYF
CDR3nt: TGTGCCAGCAGCTTAGGGCTAGCGGTCCGGGATACGCAGTATTTT

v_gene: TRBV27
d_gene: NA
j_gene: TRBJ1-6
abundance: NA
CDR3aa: CASSRTTYNSPLHF
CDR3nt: TGTGCCAGCAGCCGGACTACCTATAATTCACCCCTCCACTTT

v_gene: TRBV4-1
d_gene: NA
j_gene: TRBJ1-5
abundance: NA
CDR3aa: CASSQYPSSSNQPQHF
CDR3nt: TGCGCCAGCAGCCAGTACCCCTCGTCCAGCAATCAGCCCCAGCATTTT

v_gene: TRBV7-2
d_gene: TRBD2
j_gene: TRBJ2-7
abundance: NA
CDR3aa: CASSLAGREDYEQYF
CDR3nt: TGTGCCAGCAGCTTAGCGGGGAGGGAAGACTACGAGCAGTACTTC

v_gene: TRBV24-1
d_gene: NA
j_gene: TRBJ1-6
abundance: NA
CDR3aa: CATIEEDSYNSPLHF
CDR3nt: TGTGCCACCATAGAGGAGGACTCCTATAATTCACCCCTCCACTTT

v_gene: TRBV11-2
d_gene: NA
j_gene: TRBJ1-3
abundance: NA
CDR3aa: CASSSQRAISGNTIYF
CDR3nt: TGTGCCAGCAGCTCCCAAAGGGCCATCTCTGGAAACACCATATATTTT

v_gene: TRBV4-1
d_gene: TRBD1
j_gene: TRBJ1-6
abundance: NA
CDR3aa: CASSQGGQEGSYNSPLHF
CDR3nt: TGCGCCAGCAGCCAGGGGGGACAGGAAGGCTCCTATAATTCACCCCTCCACTTT

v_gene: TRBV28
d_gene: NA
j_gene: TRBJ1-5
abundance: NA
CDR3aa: CASSARHGSNQPQHF
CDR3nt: TGTGCCAGCAGTGCCCGACACGGTAGCAATCAGCCCCAGCATTTT

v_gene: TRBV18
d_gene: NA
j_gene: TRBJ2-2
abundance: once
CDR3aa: CASSPPQGRNTGELFF
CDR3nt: TGTGCCAGCTCACCACCCCAGGGTCGCAACACCGGGGAGCTGTTTTTT

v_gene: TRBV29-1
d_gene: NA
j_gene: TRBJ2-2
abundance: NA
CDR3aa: CSVGFREGELFF
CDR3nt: TGCAGCGTTGGATTCAGGGAAGGGGAGCTGTTTTTT

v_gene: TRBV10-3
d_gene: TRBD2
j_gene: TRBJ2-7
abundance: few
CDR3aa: CASRGTSGENYEQYF
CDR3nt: TGTGCCTCAAGGGGGACTAGCGGGGAAAACTACGAGCAGTACTTC

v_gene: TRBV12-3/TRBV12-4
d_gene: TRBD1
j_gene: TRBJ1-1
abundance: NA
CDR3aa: CASNSVKGTGRF
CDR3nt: TGTGCCAGCAACTCCGTGAAGGGGACAGGGCGGTTT

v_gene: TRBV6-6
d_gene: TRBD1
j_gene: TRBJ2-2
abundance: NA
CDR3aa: CASSRDSWGTNTGELFF
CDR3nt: TGTGCCAGCAGTCGGGACAGTTGGGGCACGAACACCGGGGAGCTGTTTTTT

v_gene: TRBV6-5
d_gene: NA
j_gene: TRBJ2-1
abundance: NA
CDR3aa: CASSYSGNSYNEQFF
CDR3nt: TGTGCCAGCAGTTACTCGGGGAATTCCTACAATGAGCAGTTCTTC

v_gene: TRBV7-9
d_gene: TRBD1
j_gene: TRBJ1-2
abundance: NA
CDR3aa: CASSLEETGKRGYTF
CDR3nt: TGTGCCAGCAGCTTGGAAGAGACAGGGAAGAGAGGCTACACCTTC

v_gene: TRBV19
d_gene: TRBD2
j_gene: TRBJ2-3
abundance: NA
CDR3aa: CASMGQGRGTDTQYF
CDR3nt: TGTGCCAGTATGGGTCAAGGGAGGGGAACAGATACGCAGTATTTT